What follows are 9 T cell receptor beta chains derived from one specimen sequenced in a study of blood T cell repertoires in COVID-19. Some clones are missing from TCRdb's copy, which holds only in-frame ones; the method was immunoSEQ multiplex PCR. This table holds under 400,000 clones, 90% found once. The sequencing input was peripheral blood. The receptors were sampled from a man aged 18 to 30 with active or convalescent COVID-19.

This rearrangement joins TRBV5-1 to TRBJ1-3; D unclear. Germline values: CDR1 SGHRS, CDR2 YFSETQ. V lost 2 bases, J lost 0 bases, and 12 bases lay in between. CDR3 length: 16 amino acids. CDR3 protein: CASSLTPPGSGNTIYF. The CDR3 DNA follows: TGCGCCAGCAGCTTAACCCCCCCGGGCTCTGGAAACACCATATATTTT.

The chain links TRBV14 to TRBJ1-2; 7 bases align to TRBD1. The J segment lost 7 bases and the V segment lost 2 bases, leaving 7 bases of the junction unmatched. CDR3 length: 14 residues. The V gene's germline CDR1 is SGHDN and CDR2 FVKESK. The CDR3 is CASSQLGQWGGYTF. DNA of the CDR3: TGTGCCAGCAGCCAATTGGGACAGTGGGGTGGCTACACCTTC.

The chain carries TRBV5-1 and TRBJ2-1; TRBD2 matches 7 bases. The length of the CDR3 is 15 residues. Germline CDR1 SGHRS, CDR2 YFSETQ. The V gene end was trimmed by 4 bases and the J gene end by 0 bases; junction bases not matched to a gene: 4. CDR3 DNA sequence: TGCGCCAGCAGCGGGGGGGTGAGCTCCTACAATGAGCAGTTCTTC. It yields the protein CASSGGVSSYNEQFF.

The chain links TRBV18 to TRBJ2-3; 14 bases fit TRBD2. The length of the CDR3 is 20 residues. Trimming cost V 1 base and J 0 bases; bases outside gene matches: 9. CDR1 is KGHSH, CDR2 LQKENI, per germline. This CDR3 is CASSPLEGLAGASSTDTQYF. In DNA, the CDR3 is TGTGCCAGCTCACCACTTGAGGGACTAGCGGGGGCATCTAGCACAGATACGCAGTATTTT.

This clone occurred once. The CDR3 reads CASSLAGGRGNIQYF. The CDR3 DNA follows: TGCGCCAGCAGCTTGGCGGGGGGTCGGGGAAACATTCAGTACTTC. The rearrangement links TRBV5-1 to TRBJ2-4; the match to TRBD2 covers 7 bases. Germline V lookup: CDR1 SGHRS, CDR2 YFSETQ. V lost 0 bases to trimming and J lost 6 bases; unmatched junction nucleotides: 6. CDR3 length: 15 residues.

The chain uses TRBV19 and TRBJ2-7; TRBD1 might be the D (6 bases). There are 14 residues in the CDR3. V lost 5 bases and J 2 bases, leaving 13 bases between the germline ends. CDR1 and CDR2 from the germline V gene are LNHDA and SQIVND (reference sequence). CDR3 region: CASSRPGTTYEQYF. The CDR3 DNA follows: TGTGCCAGTAGTCGGCCAGGGACAACCTACGAGCAGTACTTC.

The J gene is TRBJ2-1, the V gene TRBV4-3; D not certain. Trimming cost V 1 base and J 4 bases, with 14 bases left between them. CDR3 length: 16 residues. CDR1 LGHNA and CDR2 YSLEER come from the germline V gene. CDR3 sequence: CASSQGSSAGYNEQFF. CDR3 nucleotides: TGCGCCAGCAGCCAAGGCTCGTCAGCAGGATACAATGAGCAGTTCTTC.

V gene TRBV18 combines with J gene TRBJ1-1; D is perhaps TRBD1 (6 bases). The CDR3 is 13 residues long. Germline V gives CDR1 KGHSH, CDR2 LQKENI. V dropped 3 bases and J dropped 3 bases, with 8 bases sitting between them. DNA for the CDR3: TGTGCCAGCTCACCTGGGGGCGACACTGAAGCTTTCTTT. It encodes CASSPGGDTEAFF.

This clone was found once. The chain employs TRBV27 and TRBJ2-2; 7 bases are shared with TRBD1. The CDR3 loop spans 15 amino acids. Trimming took 5 bases from V and 1 from J; bases not matched to a gene: 4. The germline CDR1 and CDR2 sequences are MNHEY and SMNVEV (reference sequence). This CDR3 reads CASSTRQGNTGELFF. CDR3 in DNA: TGTGCCAGCAGTACCCGACAGGGGAACACCGGGGAGCTGTTTTTT.